This is a list of T cell receptor beta chains from one sample in a study of blood T cell repertoires in COVID-19. Libraries were prepared by immunoSEQ multiplex PCR; TCRdb keeps only in-frame clonotypes and omits some of them. The repertoire includes 250,000 to 350,000 clones, under 90% of them detected once, and roughly 10% sits in the top ten. Sequenced input: PBMCs or T cells enriched from blood (not recorded which). The receptor set was obtained from a woman younger than 35 who had recovered from COVID-19. Both conserved end residues are part of each CDR3. D genes are given only for firm matches. The listing skips clone size in some rows; elsewhere it reads once, few, many or a size class.

abundance,d_gene,v_gene,j_gene,CDR3aa,CDR3nt
NA,NA,TRBV13,TRBJ1-2,CASSLRQVYGYTF,TGTGCCAGCAGCTTAAGACAGGTATATGGCTACACCTTC
NA,TRBD1,TRBV3-1/TRBV3-2,TRBJ2-1,CASSWDRYNEQFF,TGTGCCAGCAGCTGGGACAGATACAATGAGCAGTTCTTC
once,NA,TRBV29-1,TRBJ1-1,CSVESRGWSEAFF,TGCAGCGTTGAAAGCAGGGGTTGGTCTGAAGCTTTCTTT
NA,TRBD2,TRBV5-1,TRBJ2-1,CASTASGREYNEQFF,TGCGCCAGCACCGCCAGCGGGAGGGAGTACAATGAGCAGTTCTTC
NA,NA,TRBV7-2,TRBJ1-2,CASSYLRQDPFYGYTF,TGTGCCAGCAGCTATTTGAGACAGGACCCTTTCTATGGCTACACCTTC
NA,TRBD1,TRBV7-9,TRBJ2-7,CASLRPGQGAHEQYF,TGTGCCAGCCTACGACCGGGACAGGGGGCCCACGAGCAGTACTTC
NA,NA,TRBV7-8,TRBJ1-2,CASSPSWTAYGYTF,TGTGCCAGCAGCCCATCCTGGACAGCATATGGCTACACCTTC
NA,TRBD1,TRBV6-5,TRBJ1-1,CASSYTRDRGTEAFF,TGTGCCAGCAGTTACACTCGGGACAGGGGAACTGAAGCTTTCTTT
NA,TRBD1,TRBV25-1,TRBJ1-2,CASSESGRGTGYTF,TGTGCCAGCAGTGAATCGGGCAGGGGGACTGGCTACACCTTC
NA,NA,TRBV28,TRBJ1-5,CASSPRRGNSNQPQHF,TGTGCCAGCAGTCCCCGCAGGGGAAATAGCAATCAGCCCCAGCATTTT
NA,TRBD1,TRBV28,TRBJ2-7,CASSGQGAGVQYF,TGTGCCAGCAGTGGACAGGGGGCGGGGGTGCAGTACTTC
NA,TRBD1,TRBV18,TRBJ2-7,CASSPPGQGSSEQYF,TGTGCCAGCTCACCTCCGGGACAGGGGTCCTCCGAGCAGTACTTC
once,NA,TRBV3-1/TRBV3-2,TRBJ2-2,CASSPGGRWAGELFF,TGTGCCAGCAGCCCAGGGGGGCGATGGGCCGGGGAGCTGTTTTTT
NA,NA,TRBV29-1,TRBJ2-1,CSVGADSYNEQFF,TGCAGCGTTGGGGCCGACTCCTACAATGAGCAGTTCTTC
NA,NA,TRBV15,TRBJ1-2,CATSRGGVDGYTF,TGTGCCACCAGCAGGGGGGGAGTTGATGGCTACACCTTC
NA,NA,TRBV19,TRBJ2-5,CASSPRQVRQETQYF,TGTGCCAGTAGTCCGCGACAGGTCAGGCAAGAGACCCAGTACTTC
NA,TRBD1,TRBV4-1,TRBJ2-5,CASSQVPQGEETQYF,TGCGCCAGCAGCCAAGTGCCTCAGGGGGAAGAGACCCAGTACTTC
NA,NA,TRBV5-1,TRBJ1-6,CASRQGNSYNSPLHF,TGCGCCAGCCGCCAGGGGAACTCCTATAATTCACCCCTCCACTTT
NA,TRBD1,TRBV18,TRBJ1-2,CASSPIRDRDRNYGYTF,TGTGCCAGCTCACCAATCCGGGACAGGGATCGTAACTATGGCTACACCTTC
NA,NA,TRBV10-3,TRBJ2-7,CAISGSPSSSSYEQYF,TGTGCCATCTCAGGGTCGCCGTCCTCCTCCTCCTACGAGCAGTACTTC
once,TRBD2,TRBV2,TRBJ2-5,CASSRTSGSETQYF,TGTGCCAGCAGTCGGACTAGCGGGAGTGAGACCCAGTACTTC
NA,TRBD1,TRBV7-8,TRBJ1-5,CASSGGTAQPQHF,TGTGCCAGCAGCGGGGGGACAGCTCAGCCCCAGCATTTT
NA,TRBD2,TRBV5-1,TRBJ2-7,CASSFAGTSGYEQYF,TGCGCCAGCAGCTTTGCCGGGACTAGCGGCTACGAGCAGTACTTC
NA,TRBD1,TRBV15,TRBJ1-3,CATSRTGGVNTIYF,TGTGCCACCAGCAGAACAGGGGGCGTAAACACCATATATTTT
NA,NA,TRBV21-1,TRBJ2-1,CASSKGTGSYNEQFF,TGTGCCAGCAGCAAGGGGACAGGATCCTACAATGAGCAGTTCTTC
NA,NA,TRBV6-6,TRBJ2-7,CATSLRRGFSYEQYF,TGTGCCACCTCATTGCGACGGGGTTTCTCCTACGAGCAGTACTTC
NA,TRBD1,TRBV19,TRBJ2-3,CASSADRGLDTQYF,TGTGCCAGTAGTGCGGACAGGGGGCTAGATACGCAGTATTTT
once,TRBD1,TRBV5-6,TRBJ2-2,CASSLERQGSAGELFF,TGTGCCAGCAGCTTGGAGAGACAGGGATCGGCCGGGGAGCTGTTTTTT
NA,TRBD2,TRBV3-1/TRBV3-2,TRBJ2-7,CASSQSQLAAHGEQYF,TGTGCCAGCAGCCAATCCCAACTAGCGGCCCATGGGGAGCAGTACTTC
NA,TRBD1,TRBV2,TRBJ1-4,CARGGQGGEKLFF,TGTGCCAGGGGGGGACAGGGTGGAGAAAAACTGTTTTTT
NA,NA,TRBV28,TRBJ2-1,CASNSGLMNEQFF,TGTGCCAGCAATTCGGGACTCATGAATGAGCAGTTCTTC
NA,TRBD2,TRBV28,TRBJ2-1,CASSLILAGGDEQFF,TGTGCCAGCAGTTTAATTCTAGCGGGAGGCGATGAGCAGTTCTTC
NA,TRBD1,TRBV19,TRBJ1-1,CASSIAGTGQTEAFF,TGTGCCAGTAGTATCGCCGGGACAGGGCAGACTGAAGCTTTCTTT
NA,NA,TRBV6-5,TRBJ1-3,CASSPGDSSGNTIYF,TGTGCCAGCAGTCCCGGGGACTCCTCTGGAAACACCATATATTTT
NA,NA,TRBV19,TRBJ2-5,CASSMKESKTQYF,TGTGCCAGTAGTATGAAAGAATCTAAGACCCAGTACTTC
NA,NA,TRBV19,TRBJ2-2,CASSIGGETGELFF,TGTGCCAGTAGTATAGGGGGGGAAACCGGGGAGCTGTTTTTT
NA,TRBD1,TRBV23-1,TRBJ1-2,CASSQSGRGRPLLYGYTF,TGCGCCAGCAGTCAATCGGGTAGGGGGCGACCTCTCCTCTATGGCTACACCTTC
NA,NA,TRBV7-9,TRBJ1-2,CASSEYLRETNYGYTF,TGTGCCAGCAGCGAATACCTCAGGGAAACGAACTATGGCTACACCTTC
NA,NA,TRBV4-1,TRBJ1-5,CASSQERGEGSQHF,TGCGCCAGCAGCCAAGAACGTGGAGAGGGTTCCCAGCATTTT
once,TRBD2,TRBV4-1,TRBJ2-7,CASSPLAGGYEQYF,TGCGCCAGCAGCCCTTTAGCGGGAGGCTACGAGCAGTACTTC
NA,NA,TRBV7-8,TRBJ2-7,CASSLARGRTYEQYF,TGTGCCAGCAGCTTAGCGCGGGGCAGAACCTACGAGCAGTACTTC
NA,NA,TRBV27,TRBJ2-7,CASSFQGGAGYEQYF,TGTGCCAGCAGTTTTCAGGGTGGGGCCGGATACGAGCAGTACTTC
NA,TRBD1,TRBV10-3,TRBJ2-1,CAISSHAGGSDNEQFF,TGTGCCATCAGCTCCCATGCAGGGGGCTCGGACAATGAGCAGTTCTTC
NA,NA,TRBV5-4,TRBJ2-3,CASSLRQTSTDTQYF,TGTGCCAGCAGCTTGAGGCAGACAAGCACAGATACGCAGTATTTT